This entry concerns a single T cell receptor (beta chain). Its antigen is as yet unknown. Researchers tagged individual cDNA molecules with unique molecular identifiers. TCRdb passed the 5' RACE reads through MiXCR, listing each CDR3 protein once. The sample carries about 66,000 distinct CDR3 sequences, 9.1% recorded once. The source of the sample is a study of early T cells in non-severe SARS-CoV-2 infection. Turning to the study itself: From unsorted whole blood, bulk RNA was sequenced, and the chains remained unpaired.

The CDR3 spans 13 residues. The junction had 7 bases not matched to a gene; V was cut back by 5 bases and J by 7 bases. CDR1 is SGHVS and CDR2 is FNYEAQ in the germline V gene. Regarding the study as a whole: In VDJdb matching, anti-spike CD8 responses were favored while private and CD4 specificities went missing.

Sequencing input: whole blood. The V and J genes are TRBV7-6 and TRBJ2-5, with 7 nucleotides matching TRBD1. This sequence originates from an adult who was a healthcare worker with PCR-confirmed SARS-CoV-2 infection or an uninfected control (not recorded which). The CDR3: CASSAETGMTQYF. CDR3 DNA sequence: TGTGCCAGCAGCGCAGAGACAGGGATGACCCAGTACTTC.